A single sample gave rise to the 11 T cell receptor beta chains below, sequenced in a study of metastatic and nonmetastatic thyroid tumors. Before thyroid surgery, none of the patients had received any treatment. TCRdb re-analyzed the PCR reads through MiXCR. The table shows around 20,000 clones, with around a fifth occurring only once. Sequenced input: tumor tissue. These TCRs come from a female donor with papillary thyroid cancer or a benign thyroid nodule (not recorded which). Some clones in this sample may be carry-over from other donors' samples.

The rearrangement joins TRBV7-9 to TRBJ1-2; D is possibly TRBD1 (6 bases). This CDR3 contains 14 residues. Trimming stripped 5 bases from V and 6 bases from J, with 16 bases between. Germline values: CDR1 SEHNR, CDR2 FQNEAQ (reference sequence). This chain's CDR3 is CASSPTGAFNGYTF. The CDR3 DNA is TGTGCCAGCAGCCCCACGGGGGCGTTTAATGGCTACACCTTC.

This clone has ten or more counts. CDR3 bases: TGTGCCAGCAGCCAAGATTGGGCGGACAGGGGATCCTACGAGCAGTACTTC. Translation: CASSQDWADRGSYEQYF. The V gene is TRBV4-2, the J gene TRBJ2-7, with 9 bases fitting TRBD1. Germline values: CDR1 LGHNA, CDR2 YNFKEQ. The CDR3 contains 17 residues. The V and J ends lost 0 bases and 1 base, in that order; junction bases with no gene match: 7.

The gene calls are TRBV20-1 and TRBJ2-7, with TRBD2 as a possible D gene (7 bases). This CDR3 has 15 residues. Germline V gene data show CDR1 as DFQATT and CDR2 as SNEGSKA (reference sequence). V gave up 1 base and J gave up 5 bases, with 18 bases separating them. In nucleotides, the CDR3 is TGCAGTGCTAGAGCCCACTGGACGGGGGGCGACGAGCAGTACTTC. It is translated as CSARAHWTGGDEQYF.

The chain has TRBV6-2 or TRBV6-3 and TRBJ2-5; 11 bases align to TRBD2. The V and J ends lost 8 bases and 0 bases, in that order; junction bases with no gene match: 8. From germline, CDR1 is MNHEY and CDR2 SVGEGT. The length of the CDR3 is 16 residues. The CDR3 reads CASALAGGPNQETQYF. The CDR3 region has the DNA TGTGCCAGCGCGTTAGCGGGAGGGCCCAACCAAGAGACCCAGTACTTC.

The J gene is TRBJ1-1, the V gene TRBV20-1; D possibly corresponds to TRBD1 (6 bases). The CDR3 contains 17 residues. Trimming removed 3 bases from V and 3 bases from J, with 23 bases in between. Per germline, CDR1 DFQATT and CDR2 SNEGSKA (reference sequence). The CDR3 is CSARPTRGADHDTEAFF. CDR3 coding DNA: TGCAGTGCTAGGCCGACCCGGGGGGCGGACCACGACACTGAAGCTTTCTTT.

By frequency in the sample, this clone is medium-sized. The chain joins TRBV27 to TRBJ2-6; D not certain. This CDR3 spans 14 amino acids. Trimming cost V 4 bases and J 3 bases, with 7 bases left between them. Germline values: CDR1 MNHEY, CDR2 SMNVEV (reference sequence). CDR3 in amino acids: CASSSLVGANVLTF. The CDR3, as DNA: TGTGCCAGCAGTTCTCTCGTTGGGGCCAACGTCCTGACTTTC. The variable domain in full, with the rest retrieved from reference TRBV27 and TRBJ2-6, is EAQVTQNPRYLITVTGKKLTVTCSQNMNHEYMSWYRQDPGLGLRQIYYSMNVEVTDKGDVPEGYKVSRKEKRNFPLILESPSPNQTSLYFCASSSLVGANVLTFGAGSRLTVL.

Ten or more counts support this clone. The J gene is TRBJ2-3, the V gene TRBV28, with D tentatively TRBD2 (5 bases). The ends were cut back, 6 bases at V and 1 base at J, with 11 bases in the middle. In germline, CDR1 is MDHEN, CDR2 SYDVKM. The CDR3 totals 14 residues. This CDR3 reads CASSKAGGTDTQYF. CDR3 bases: TGTGCCAGCAGCAAGGCGGGCGGCACAGATACGCAGTATTTT. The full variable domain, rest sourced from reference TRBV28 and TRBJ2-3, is DVKVTQSSRYLVKRTGEKVFLECVQDMDHENMFWYRQDPGLGLRLIYFSYDVKMKEKGDIPEGYSVSREKKERFSLILESASTNQTSMYLCASSKAGGTDTQYFGPGTRLTVL.

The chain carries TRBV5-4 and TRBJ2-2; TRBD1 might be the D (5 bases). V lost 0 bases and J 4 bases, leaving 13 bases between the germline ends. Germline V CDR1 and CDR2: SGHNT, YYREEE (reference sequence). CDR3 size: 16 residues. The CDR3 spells CASSLVRAGLTGELFF. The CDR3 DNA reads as TGTGCCAGCAGCTTGGTTAGGGCAGGGCTCACCGGGGAGCTGTTTTTT.

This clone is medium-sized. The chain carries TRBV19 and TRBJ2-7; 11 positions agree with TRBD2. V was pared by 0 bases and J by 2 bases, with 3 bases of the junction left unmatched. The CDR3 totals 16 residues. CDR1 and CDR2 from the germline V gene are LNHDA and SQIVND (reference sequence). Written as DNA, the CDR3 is TGTGCCAGTAGTATAGACGGGACTAGCGGTACCTACGAGCAGTACTTC. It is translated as CASSIDGTSGTYEQYF.

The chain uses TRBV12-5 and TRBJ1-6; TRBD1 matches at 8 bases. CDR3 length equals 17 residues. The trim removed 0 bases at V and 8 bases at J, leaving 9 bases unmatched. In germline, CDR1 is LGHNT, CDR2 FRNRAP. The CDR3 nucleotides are TGTGCTAGTGGTTTGGTACGGGCAGGGGGCGCGGATTCACCCCTCCACTTT. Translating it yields CASGLVRAGGADSPLHF.

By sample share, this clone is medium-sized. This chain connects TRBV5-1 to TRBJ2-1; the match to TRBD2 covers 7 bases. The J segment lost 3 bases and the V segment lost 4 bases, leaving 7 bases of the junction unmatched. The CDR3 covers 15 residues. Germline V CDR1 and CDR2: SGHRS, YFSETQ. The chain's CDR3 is CASSASGTFYNEQFF. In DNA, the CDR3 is TGCGCCAGCAGCGCTAGCGGTACCTTCTACAATGAGCAGTTCTTC.